The clone carrying this T cell receptor (beta chain) was detected only once. These data belong to a study of blood T cell repertoires in COVID-19. At the level of the study: Spain, Italy and the United States supplied samples that represented acute and convalescent COVID-19. T cells, B-cell-depleted T cells, or PBMCs supplied cDNA or gDNA.

V lost 3 bases, J lost 7 bases, and 12 bases lay in between. The CDR3 has 14 amino acids. CDR1 is MDHEN and CDR2 is SYDVKM in the germline V gene. Original methodology: Counts of nucleated cells, estimated from reference gene primer amplification, were obtained. Clones were read by immunoSEQ multiplex PCR, and TCRdb kept only the in-frame ones, dropping some. The V and J calls and clone size were taken over from that table, and D and trimming were inferred from the DNA. The sample gives 95,000 to 110,000 clones, around 87% of which show up once; 15% is in the top ten. The TCR originated in a man aged 50-59 years with acute or convalescent COVID-19. The gene calls are TRBV28 and TRBJ1-4; perhaps TRBD1 as D (5 bases). Sequenced input: peripheral blood. CDR3 nucleotide sequence: TGTGCCAGCAGTTTGATTGGGGGAGGTGAAAAACTGTTTTTT. Translation: CASSLIGGGEKLFF.